These 32 T cell receptor beta chains came from one sample sequenced in a study of radiotherapy plus CTLA-4 blockade in lung cancer. Profiling relied on immunoSEQ multiplex PCR, and the TCRdb table lists in-frame clones only, not all of them. This sample has approximately 76,000 clones, with over 70% found just once. The source material was peripheral blood, sampled from a patient treated with radiotherapy plus ipilimumab. The receptors were gathered from a human donor with non-small cell lung cancer who had a partial response to radiotherapy plus ipilimumab. Some clones in this sample may be carry-over from other donors' samples.

The chain is built from TRBV19 and TRBJ2-3; D call uncertain. The germline V gene encodes CDR1 LNHDA and CDR2 SQIVND (reference sequence). V lost 3 bases and J lost 1, with 5 bases in between. This CDR3 contains 13 residues. CDR3 amino acids: CASSIQGTDTQYF. CDR3 DNA: TGTGCCAGTAGTATTCAGGGCACAGATACGCAGTATTTT.

This chain joins TRBV11-2 and TRBJ1-5; 7 bases match TRBD1. From germline, CDR1 is SGHAT and CDR2 FQNNGV. The CDR3 consists of 16 residues. With 1 base clipped from V and 0 bases from J, the junction kept 3 bases outside the gene matches. The CDR3 region is CASSLGQGYSNQPQHF. Written as DNA, the CDR3 is TGTGCCAGCAGCTTAGGACAGGGCTATAGCAATCAGCCCCAGCATTTT.

The rearrangement links TRBV5-4 to TRBJ2-2; TRBD1 aligns across 7 bases. J lost 3 bases, V lost 5 bases, and 7 bases had no gene match. The length of the CDR3 is 15 residues. Germline V lookup: CDR1 SGHNT, CDR2 YYREEE (reference sequence). CDR3 residues: CASSPRDSYTGELFF. CDR3 sequence (DNA): TGTGCCAGCAGTCCCCGGGACAGCTACACCGGGGAGCTGTTTTTT.

The genes are TRBV5-1 and TRBJ1-5, with 7 bases that match TRBD1. The CDR3 is 14 amino acids. With 5 bases clipped from V and 1 base from J, the junction kept 3 bases outside the gene matches. Germline CDR1 reads SGHRS; CDR2 reads YFSETQ. The CDR3 spells CASSEGASNQPQHF. The CDR3 coding sequence is TGCGCCAGCAGTGAGGGGGCGAGCAATCAGCCCCAGCATTTT.

The genes are TRBV6-6 and TRBJ1-4, with 7 nucleotides matching TRBD1. This CDR3 region has 13 residues. CDR1 MNHNY and CDR2 SVGAGI come from the germline V gene (reference sequence). The J segment lost 7 bases and the V segment lost 8 bases, leaving 7 bases of the junction unmatched. CDR3 sequence: CASGQGVFEKLFF. The CDR3 bases are TGTGCCAGCGGCCAGGGGGTTTTTGAAAAACTGTTTTTT.

This chain links TRBV5-1 with TRBJ1-1, with a weak D call TRBD1 (6 bases). Trimming cost V 0 bases and J 5 bases, with 11 bases left between them. The germline gives CDR1 SGHRS, CDR2 YFSETQ. This CDR3 comprises 14 residues. The CDR3 loop is CASSLAAGETEAFF. In nucleotides, the CDR3 is TGCGCCAGCAGCTTGGCGGCAGGGGAAACTGAAGCTTTCTTT.

This clone has a handful of counts. The chain combines TRBV4-3 with TRBJ2-1; 8 nucleotides match TRBD2. CDR3 size: 15 residues. The V and J ends lost 5 bases and 8 bases, in that order; junction bases with no gene match: 11. Germline CDR1 LGHNA, CDR2 YSLEER. CDR3 in amino acids: CASSSQAGVFDEQFF. CDR3 coding DNA: TGCGCCAGCAGCTCTCAAGCGGGAGTATTCGATGAGCAGTTCTTC.

The chain combines TRBV18 with TRBJ2-1; 11 nucleotides agree with TRBD2. V lost 4 bases to trimming and J lost 6 bases; unmatched junction nucleotides: 2. The germline V gene encodes CDR1 KGHSH and CDR2 LQKENI. The CDR3 is 14 amino acids. CDR3: CASSRLAGGNEQFF. The DNA of the CDR3 is TGTGCCAGCTCACGGCTAGCGGGAGGCAATGAGCAGTTCTTC.

The rearrangement uses TRBV7-3 and TRBJ2-7; 10 bases match TRBD2. The CDR3 is 16 amino acids. Germline V lookup: CDR1 SGHTA, CDR2 FQGTGA. The J segment lost 4 bases and the V segment lost 0 bases, leaving 6 bases of the junction unmatched. CDR3 in amino acids: CASSLTGTSGKYEQYF. Here the CDR3 DNA reads TGTGCCAGCAGCTTAACGGGTACTAGCGGGAAATACGAGCAGTACTTC.

The rearrangement links TRBV21-1 to TRBJ1-2. TRBV21-1 is designated a pseudogene. The CDR3 consists of 16 residues. The CDR3 DNA reads TGTGCCAGCAGCAAAGAGGTGGGATTCGGGGACTATGGCTACACCTTC. Amino acids: CASSKEVGFGDYGYTF.

The chain is built from TRBV2 and TRBJ2-7; D is undetermined. The CDR3 is made up of 14 amino acids. The V end was cut by 5 bases, the J end by 1 base, with 12 bases between. CDR1 and CDR2 from the germline V gene are SNHLY and FYNNEI. CDR3: CASSREPSSYEQYF. The DNA of the CDR3 is TGTGCCAGCAGTCGAGAACCCTCGTCCTACGAGCAGTACTTC.

The chain combines TRBV27 with TRBJ2-5; 10 bases are shared with TRBD1. This CDR3 has 12 residues. Looked up from germline, CDR1 is MNHEY and CDR2 is SMNVEV (reference sequence). V shed 8 bases, J shed 4 bases, and the junction held 1 base outside the gene matches. CDR3 amino acids: CASRDRGETQYF. In DNA form, the CDR3 reads TGTGCCAGCCGGGACAGGGGAGAGACCCAGTACTTC.

V and J are TRBV29-1 and TRBJ1-2, with TRBD1 matching over 7 bases. The V gene end was trimmed by 6 bases and the J gene end by 3 bases; junction bases not matched to a gene: 7. This CDR3 comprises 13 residues. CDR1 and CDR2 from the germline V gene are SQVTM and ANQGSEA. The CDR3 here is CSVVNRGDYGYTF. CDR3 coding DNA: TGCAGCGTAGTAAACAGGGGAGACTATGGCTACACCTTC.

The V call is TRBV15, the J call TRBJ2-1, with TRBD2 matching 13 bases. CDR3 size: 18 residues. Germline CDR1 LNHNV, CDR2 YYDKDF (reference sequence). Trimming cost V 0 bases and J 6 bases; bases outside gene matches: 8. The CDR3 sequence: CATSRDLTSGGASNEQFF. For the CDR3, the DNA is TGTGCCACCAGCAGAGATCTTACTAGCGGGGGGGCTTCCAATGAGCAGTTCTTC.

This chain joins TRBV11-2 and TRBJ1-6; D uncertain. The length of the CDR3 is 13 residues. In germline, CDR1 is SGHAT, CDR2 FQNNGV. V lost 5 bases and J 6 bases, leaving 8 bases between the germline ends. For the CDR3, the DNA is TGTGCCAGCAGCCCGAGCGGTAATTCACCCCTCCACTTT. Amino acid sequence: CASSPSGNSPLHF.

This clone appeared once. The rearrangement links TRBV10-3 to TRBJ2-1; 11 positions match TRBD2. V was clipped by 0 bases and J by 7 bases; unmatched bases: 2. The CDR3 runs 15 residues. CDR1 is ENHRY, CDR2 SYGVKD, per germline. For the CDR3, the DNA is TGTGCCATCAGTGAGTCCTCTAGCGGGAGGAATGAGCAGTTCTTC. Residues: CAISESSSGRNEQFF.

The chain employs TRBV19 and TRBJ1-2; D is possibly TRBD1 (5 bases). Germline V gene data show CDR1 as LNHDA and CDR2 as SQIVND (reference sequence). The length of the CDR3 is 14 residues. Trimming cost V 4 bases and J 4 bases, with 13 bases left between them. The CDR3 region has the DNA TGTGCCAGTAGTACCCGGGACTTCGCCTATGGCTACACCTTC. Protein product: CASSTRDFAYGYTF.

The chain uses TRBV28 and TRBJ1-5; a possible D gene is TRBD1 (5 bases). This CDR3 has 13 amino acids. CDR1 and CDR2 (germline): MDHEN, SYDVKM. V lost 3 bases and J lost 8, with 11 bases in between. CDR3 in DNA: TGTGCCAGCAGTTTTACGGGGGGAAAGCCCCAGCATTTT. It codes for CASSFTGGKPQHF.

V usage is TRBV7-2 and J usage is TRBJ1-2, with TRBD1 identical over 10 bases. The CDR3 totals 17 residues. Trimming at V came to 4 bases and at J to 6 bases, leaving 14 bases not matched to a gene. Germline V gene sequence: CDR1 SGHTA, CDR2 FQGNSA. The DNA for the CDR3 is TGTGCCAGCAGCTCGGCTTGGGTCGGACAGGGGGGCAATGGCTACACCTTC. This encodes CASSSAWVGQGGNGYTF.

The chain recombines TRBV6-1 with TRBJ2-7, with TRBD1 matching 9 bases. Germline CDR1 reads MNHNS; CDR2 reads SASEGT. With 6 bases clipped from V and 0 bases from J, the junction kept 3 bases outside the gene matches. CDR3 size: 14 residues. CDR3 coding DNA: TGTGCCAGCAGACCGGGACAGGGCTCCTACGAGCAGTACTTC. This sequence encodes CASRPGQGSYEQYF.

The chain has TRBV7-9 and TRBJ2-7, with D maybe TRBD2 (6 bases). Germline V gene data show CDR1 as SEHNR and CDR2 as FQNEAQ (reference sequence). The V end lost 3 bases, the J end lost 6 bases, and 6 bases lay between the germline ends. The CDR3 has 11 residues. The CDR3 nucleotides read TGTGCCAGCAGCTTTAGCGGCGAGCAGTACTTC. Its translation is CASSFSGEQYF.

This sequence joins TRBV29-1 and TRBJ2-1, with D maybe TRBD2 (6 bases). Germline CDR1 is SQVTM and CDR2 is ANQGSEA. V was shortened by 4 bases and J by 5 bases, with 12 bases between the two germline ends. The CDR3 contains 13 residues. DNA of the CDR3: TGCAGCGTTGGGTATAGCGGAAACAATGAGCAGTTCTTC. Translation: CSVGYSGNNEQFF.

This chain's CDR3 is CASSVGRTNEKLFF. The CDR3 bases are TGCGCCAGCAGCGTGGGGAGGACTAATGAAAAACTGTTTTTT. The J gene is TRBJ1-4, the V gene TRBV5-1; D unresolved. The germline V gene has CDR1 SGHRS and CDR2 YFSETQ. CDR3 length: 14 amino acids. V dropped 4 bases and J dropped 2 bases, with 9 bases sitting between them.

This clone was detected a few times. The chain links TRBV4-2 to TRBJ1-1; the D is unclear. V lost 1 base, J lost 2 bases, and 11 bases lay in between. Per the germline V gene, CDR1 is LGHNA and CDR2 is YNFKEQ. The CDR3 covers 15 residues. The CDR3 reads CASSQAVTANTEAFF. The CDR3 DNA reads as TGTGCCAGCAGCCAAGCCGTGACTGCCAACACTGAAGCTTTCTTT.

This clone occurred a few times. The V and J genes are TRBV4-3 and TRBJ2-3; 9 bases map to TRBD2. This CDR3 is built from 20 residues. The germline gives CDR1 LGHNA, CDR2 YSLEER. Unmatched junction bases numbered 16, after V lost 0 bases and J lost 3 bases. CDR3 nucleotides: TGCGCCAGCAGCCAAGAATTAGGTACGAGCGCGGGGGGGCCAACAGATACGCAGTATTTT. It translates to CASSQELGTSAGGPTDTQYF.

This rearrangement joins TRBV5-1 to TRBJ2-5; 13 nucleotides line up with TRBD2. The germline CDR1 and CDR2 sequences are SGHRS and YFSETQ. Losses at the gene ends were 4 bases for V and 5 bases for J; bases not matched to a gene: 5. The CDR3 is 15 amino acids. The CDR3 coding sequence is TGCGCCAGCAGCCCGCTGACTAGCGGGGGGGAGACCCAGTACTTC. Translation: CASSPLTSGGETQYF.

The rearrangement links TRBV7-7 to TRBJ2-1; the match to TRBD2 covers 13 bases. Per the germline V gene, CDR1 is SSHAT and CDR2 is FNYEAQ (reference sequence). CDR3 length: 16 residues. V lost 5 bases to trimming and J lost 10 bases; unmatched junction nucleotides: 11. CDR3 in DNA: TGTGCCAGCAGCCCACAACTAGGACTAGCGGGAGAGGAGCAGTTCTTC. It codes for CASSPQLGLAGEEQFF.

V gene TRBV19 combines with J gene TRBJ2-7; a possible D gene is TRBD1 (7 bases). Germline CDR1 and CDR2: LNHDA and SQIVND (reference sequence). V was clipped by 4 bases and J by 4 bases, with 17 bases between them. This CDR3 region has 15 residues. As DNA, the CDR3 is TGTGCCAGTAGTACATCCGCACAGGGGAGGTACGAGCAGTACTTC. Amino acids: CASSTSAQGRYEQYF. Full variable domain (missing parts from reference TRBV19 and TRBJ2-7): DGGITQSPKYLFRKEGQNVTLSCEQNLNHDAMYWYRQDPGQGLRLIYYSQIVNDFQKGDIAEGYSVSREKKESFPLTVTSAQKNPTAFYLCASSTSAQGRYEQYFGPGTRLTVT.

V and J are TRBV29-1 and TRBJ1-4, with TRBD1 as a possible D gene (6 bases). The V gene lost 2 bases and the J gene lost 7 bases, with 14 bases spanning the gap. CDR3 length: 14 residues. Germline V gene lookup returns CDR1 SQVTM and CDR2 ANQGSEA. CDR3 bases: TGCAGCGTTGAATGGCCAGGGGAGGGTGAAAAACTGTTTTTT. Translated, it gives CSVEWPGEGEKLFF.

This clone was detected a few times. V and J are TRBV5-1 and TRBJ2-3; D is unclear. V lost 0 bases to trimming and J lost 3 bases, with 8 bases between them. Looked up from germline, CDR1 is SGHRS and CDR2 is YFSETQ. The CDR3 runs 14 residues. The CDR3 DNA follows: TGCGCCAGCAGCTTGGTGGGCCAAACAGATACGCAGTATTTT. Protein: CASSLVGQTDTQYF.

Relative to its sample, this clone is medium-sized. The chain employs TRBV28 and TRBJ2-7; D is perhaps TRBD2 (6 bases). V lost 6 bases and J lost 3, with 18 bases in between. Looked up from germline, CDR1 is MDHEN and CDR2 is SYDVKM. The CDR3 runs to 15 residues. The CDR3 coding sequence is TGTGCCAGCAGAGCTGAAGGGAGGCCAGGCTACGAGCAGTACTTC. It yields the protein CASRAEGRPGYEQYF.

CDR3 nucleotides: TGCGCCAGCACCATCAGACAGGTCCACTTCTCTAGACGGTACGAGCAGTACTTC. This encodes CASTIRQVHFSRRYEQYF. The rearrangement uses TRBV23-1 and TRBJ2-7, with D tentatively TRBD1 (6 bases). TRBV23-1 carries the ORF label, with uncertain function. Trimming shortened V by 7 bases and J by 4 bases, and 29 bases separated the two germline ends. CDR3 length: 18 residues.